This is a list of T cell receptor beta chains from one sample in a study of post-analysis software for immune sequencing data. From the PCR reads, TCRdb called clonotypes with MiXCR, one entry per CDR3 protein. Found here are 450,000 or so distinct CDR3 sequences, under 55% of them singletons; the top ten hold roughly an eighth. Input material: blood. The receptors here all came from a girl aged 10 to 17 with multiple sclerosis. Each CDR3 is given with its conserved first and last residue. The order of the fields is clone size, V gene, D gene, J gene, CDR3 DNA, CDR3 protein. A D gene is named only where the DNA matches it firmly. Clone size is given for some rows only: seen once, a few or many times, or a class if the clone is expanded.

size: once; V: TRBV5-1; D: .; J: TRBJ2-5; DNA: TGCGCCAGCAGCTTCCGTGCTGAAGAGACCCAGTACTTC; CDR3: CASSFRAEETQYF
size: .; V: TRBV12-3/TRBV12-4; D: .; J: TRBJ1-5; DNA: TGTGCCAGCAGTTTTATGGGGGCCGATCAGCCCCAGCATTTT; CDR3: CASSFMGADQPQHF
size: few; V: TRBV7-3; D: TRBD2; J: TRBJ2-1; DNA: TGTGCCAGCAGCTTCAGCGGACTGGCGGGAGTAGATGAGCAGTTCTTC; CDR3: CASSFSGLAGVDEQFF
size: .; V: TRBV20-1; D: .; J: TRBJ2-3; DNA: TGCAGTGCTAGATTTTACACGGATACGCAGTATTTT; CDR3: CSARFYTDTQYF
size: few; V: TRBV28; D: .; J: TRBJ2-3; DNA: TGTGCCAGCAGTGCCCCCCAAGATCAGTATTTT; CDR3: CASSAPQDQYF
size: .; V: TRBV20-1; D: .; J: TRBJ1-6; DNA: TGCAGTGCTAGAGATCGGAGGGAAAGGGGGGGTGGACTTAATTCACCCCTCCACTTT; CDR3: CSARDRRERGGGLNSPLHF
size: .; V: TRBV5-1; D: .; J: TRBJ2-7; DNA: TGCGCCAGCAGCCAATCTGACACCTACGAGCAGTACTTC; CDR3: CASSQSDTYEQYF
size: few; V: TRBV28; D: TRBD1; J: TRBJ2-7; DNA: TGTGCCAGCAGTTTAGGTACGGGGACAGGGTACTACGAGCAGTACTTC; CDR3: CASSLGTGTGYYEQYF
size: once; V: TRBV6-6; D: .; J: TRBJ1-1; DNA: TGTGCCAGCAGCCCCCGAGGTAGGCGGGGGAACACTGAAGCTTTCTTT; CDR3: CASSPRGRRGNTEAFF
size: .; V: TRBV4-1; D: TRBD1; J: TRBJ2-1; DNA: TGCGCCAGCAGCCCCCCAGGGGGCTACAGCTCCTACAATGAGCGGTTCTTC; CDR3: CASSPPGGYSSYNERFF
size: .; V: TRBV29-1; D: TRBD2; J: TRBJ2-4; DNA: TGCAGCGTTCGGACTAGCGGGAGTAACATTCAGTACTTC; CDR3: CSVRTSGSNIQYF
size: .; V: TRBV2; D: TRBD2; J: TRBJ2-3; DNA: TGTGCCAGCAGTCTTAGCGGGAATGTAGATACGCAGTATTTT; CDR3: CASSLSGNVDTQYF
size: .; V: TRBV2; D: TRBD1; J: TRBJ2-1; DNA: TGTGCCAGCAGCCGGGACAGGGTACTGAATGAGCAGTTCTTC; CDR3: CASSRDRVLNEQFF
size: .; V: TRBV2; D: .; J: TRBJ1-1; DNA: TGTGCCAGTTCGGGGTCCATGAACACTGAAGCTTTCTTT; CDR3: CASSGSMNTEAFF
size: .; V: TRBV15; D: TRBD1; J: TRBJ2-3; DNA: TGTGCCACCAGCTCGCGGACAGGGGTAGATACGCAGTATTTT; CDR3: CATSSRTGVDTQYF
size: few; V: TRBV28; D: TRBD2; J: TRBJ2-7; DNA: TGTGCCAGCAGGCGGACTAGCGGGAGGGCCGATCCCTACGAGCAGTACTTC; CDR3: CASRRTSGRADPYEQYF
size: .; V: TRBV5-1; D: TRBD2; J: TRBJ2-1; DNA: TGCGCCACTGGACTAGCAGGATTTGGGGAGCAGTTCTTC; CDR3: CATGLAGFGEQFF